The 32 T cell receptor beta chains below all came from one sample that was sequenced in a study of blood T cell repertoires in COVID-19. Clones were sequenced by immunoSEQ multiplex PCR, and TCRdb holds only the in-frame ones, with some missing. The sample records approximately 360,000 clones, around 87% being singletons. The sequenced sample was PBMCs or T cells enriched from blood (not recorded which). The source is a man aged 40-50 years in a cohort exposed to, infected with or recovered from COVID-19 (not recorded which).

CDR3 region: CASSYDRLYEQYF. Here the CDR3 DNA reads TGTGCCAGCAGCTACGACAGGCTCTACGAGCAGTACTTC. This rearrangement joins TRBV5-4 to TRBJ2-7, with D maybe TRBD1 (6 bases). This CDR3 has 13 amino acids. Trimming cost V 3 bases and J 3 bases, with 10 bases left between them. The germline gives CDR1 SGHNT, CDR2 YYREEE (reference sequence).

The genes are TRBV9 and TRBJ2-1, with 16 bases fitting TRBD2. The CDR3 covers 17 residues. Trimming took 3 bases from V and 4 from J; bases not matched to a gene: 4. CDR1 is SGDLS, CDR2 YYNGEE, per germline. For the CDR3, the DNA is TGTGCCAGCAGCGCGGGACTAGCGGGAGGGATTTACAATGAGCAGTTCTTC. It encodes CASSAGLAGGIYNEQFF.

The V call is TRBV3-1 (or the pseudogene TRBV3-2), the J call TRBJ1-2; D perhaps matches TRBD1 (6 bases). The CDR3 contains 15 residues. V was clipped by 0 bases and J by 6 bases, with 14 bases between them. Germline V gene data show CDR1 as LGHDT and CDR2 as YNNKEL (reference sequence). The CDR3 coding sequence is TGTGCCAGCAGCCAAGAGGCCGTCAGGGGTGATGGCTACACCTTC. It encodes CASSQEAVRGDGYTF.

This clone came up once. This sequence joins TRBV30 and TRBJ1-1; D uncertain. The CDR3 totals 14 residues. Trimming cost V 0 bases and J 5 bases, with 13 bases left between them. CDR1 and CDR2 from the germline V gene are GTSNPN and SVGIG (reference sequence). The CDR3 DNA reads TGTGCCTGGAGTGTTGAGACTGAGGGTACTGAAGCTTTCTTT. Translated, it gives CAWSVETEGTEAFF. Full variable domain (rest looked up from reference TRBV30 and TRBJ1-1): SQTIHQWPATLVQPVGSPLSLECTVEGTSNPNLYWYRQAAGRGLQLLFYSVGIGQISSEVPQNLSASRPQDRQFILSSKKLLLSDSGFYLCAWSVETEGTEAFFGQGTRLTVV.

Comment on this clone: Other DNA variants within this sample encode the same CDR3. This chain uses TRBV24-1 with TRBJ2-3; 12 bases are a match to TRBD2. V gave up 10 bases and J gave up 3 bases; unmatched junction bases: 1. The germline CDR1 and CDR2 sequences are KGHDR and SFDVKD. The CDR3 sequence is 13 residues long. CDR3 in amino acids: CATGTSGTDTQYF. As DNA, the CDR3 is TGTGCCACTGGGACTAGCGGGACAGATACGCAGTATTTT.

This clone came up once. The chain recombines TRBV5-4 with TRBJ2-2; the match to TRBD1 covers 7 bases. This CDR3 is 16 amino acids long. The V segment lost 0 bases and the J segment 1 base; nucleotides outside the gene matches: 3. The V gene's germline CDR1 is SGHNT and CDR2 YYREEE (reference sequence). The CDR3 loop is CASSLDRGQNTGELFF. Here the CDR3 DNA reads TGTGCCAGCAGCTTGGACAGGGGTCAGAACACCGGGGAGCTGTTTTTT.

This chain uses TRBV3-1 (or the pseudogene TRBV3-2) with TRBJ2-2; no firm D call. The V end was cut by 1 base, the J end by 5 bases, with 11 bases between. Germline V gene data show CDR1 as LGHDT and CDR2 as YNNKEL (reference sequence). The CDR3 sequence is 15 residues long. CDR3 sequence (DNA): TGTGCCAGCAGCCAAGCGAGGCTTGGTACCGGGGAGCTGTTTTTT. Its translation: CASSQARLGTGELFF.

V and J are TRBV5-6 and TRBJ2-1, with 10 bases lining up with TRBD2. The CDR3 consists of 16 residues. V lost 1 base and J lost 2; bases outside the gene matches: 3. Germline V gene data show CDR1 as SGHDT and CDR2 as YYEEEE. The CDR3 DNA is TGTGCCAGCAGCTTGTTAACTAGCGGGACCTACAATGAGCAGTTCTTC. Translating gives CASSLLTSGTYNEQFF.

The chain joins TRBV19 to TRBJ2-6; 12 nucleotides line up with TRBD1. V lost 8 bases to trimming and J lost 2 bases; unmatched junction nucleotides: 10. The V gene's germline CDR1 is LNHDA and CDR2 SQIVND (reference sequence). CDR3 length: 18 residues. In nucleotides, the CDR3 is TGTGCCAGTGGCCCCTTGGGACAGGGGGCCACTGGGGCCAACGTCCTGACTTTC. This sequence encodes CASGPLGQGATGANVLTF. Full variable domain (outside the CDR3, taken from reference TRBV19 and TRBJ2-6): DGGITQSPKYLFRKEGQNVTLSCEQNLNHDAMYWYRQDPGQGLRLIYYSQIVNDFQKGDIAEGYSVSREKKESFPLTVTSAQKNPTAFYLCASGPLGQGATGANVLTFGAGSRLTVL.

The chain combines TRBV7-2 with TRBJ1-6; D gene unclear. Trimming shortened V by 3 bases and J by 10 bases, and 16 bases separated the two germline ends. In germline, CDR1 is SGHTA, CDR2 FQGNSA. There are 15 residues in the CDR3. The CDR3 DNA reads TGTGCCAGCAGCTTCGCCCAAGGAGTAGGCTCACCCCTCCACTTT. Encoded protein: CASSFAQGVGSPLHF.

V and J are TRBV18 and TRBJ1-2, with 7 bases identical to TRBD1. Trimming cost V 5 bases and J 3 bases; bases outside gene matches: 9. CDR1 and CDR2 (germline): KGHSH, LQKENI. The CDR3 length is 15 residues. DNA for the CDR3: TGTGCCAGCTCATCCCCTCCGGGACAGTACTATGGCTACACCTTC. Its protein is CASSSPPGQYYGYTF.

Comments on this clone: Other nucleotide sequences in the sample specify the same CDR3. The chain uses TRBV5-1 and TRBJ2-7; possibly TRBD2 for D (5 bases). Germline V gives CDR1 SGHRS, CDR2 YFSETQ. Trimming stripped 0 bases from V and 0 bases from J, with 7 bases between. CDR3 size: 14 residues. CDR3 residues: CASSLAGSSYEQYF. CDR3 coding DNA: TGCGCCAGCAGCTTGGCGGGGTCCTCCTACGAGCAGTACTTC.

The chain combines TRBV27 with TRBJ2-4; 8 nucleotides match TRBD1. CDR1 is MNHEY and CDR2 is SMNVEV in the germline V gene (reference sequence). The CDR3 consists of 15 residues. J was trimmed by 8 bases and V by 2 bases; bases with no gene match: 8. CDR3 coding DNA: TGTGCCAGCAGTTTAGGGTTTCAGGGGGCCGACATTCAGTACTTC. Encoded protein: CASSLGFQGADIQYF.

The chain uses TRBV9 and TRBJ1-2; weak D call: TRBD1 (5 bases). There are 16 residues in the CDR3. Per the germline V gene, CDR1 is SGDLS and CDR2 is YYNGEE. The ends were cut back, 2 bases at V and 0 bases at J, with 14 bases in the middle. This CDR3 is CASSVGQHETNYGYTF. The CDR3 DNA follows: TGTGCCAGCAGCGTGGGGCAGCACGAAACTAACTATGGCTACACCTTC.

The CDR3 nucleotides read TGTGCCAGCAGCCAGACGGGACAGGGGGACTATGGCTACACCTTC. Protein: CASSQTGQGDYGYTF. The rearrangement links TRBV4-2 to TRBJ1-2; 11 positions agree with TRBD1. The ends lost 3 bases at V and 3 bases at J; junction bases unmatched: 3. The germline V gene has CDR1 LGHNA and CDR2 YNFKEQ. The CDR3 runs 15 residues.

The V gene is TRBV30, the J gene TRBJ2-2, with a weak D call TRBD1 (5 bases). The V and J ends lost 2 bases and 6 bases respectively, with 13 bases between them. The CDR3 spans 14 residues. Germline V gene data show CDR1 as GTSNPN and CDR2 as SVGIG (reference sequence). The CDR3 DNA reads TGTGCCTGGAGTAAGGGGCTTGGGCCCGGGGAGCTGTTTTTT. Its protein product is CAWSKGLGPGELFF.

The chain employs TRBV29-1 and TRBJ1-1; 9 bases match TRBD1. With 7 bases clipped from V and 0 bases from J, the junction kept 3 bases outside the gene matches. The CDR3 is made up of 13 amino acids. From germline, CDR1 is SQVTM and CDR2 ANQGSEA. The CDR3 loop is CSAHRGLNTEAFF. CDR3 DNA sequence: TGCAGCGCTCACAGGGGGCTGAACACTGAAGCTTTCTTT. The entire variable domain, with the rest obtained from reference TRBV29-1 and TRBJ1-1, is as follows: SAVISQKPSRDICQRGTSLTIQCQVDSQVTMMFWYRQQPGQSLTLIATANQGSEATYESGFVIDKFPISRPNLTFSTLTVSNMSPEDSSIYLCSAHRGLNTEAFFGQGTRLTVV.

The rearrangement uses TRBV29-1 and TRBJ1-1; no clear D. V lost 3 bases to trimming and J lost 1 base, with 6 bases between them. The germline V gene has CDR1 SQVTM and CDR2 ANQGSEA. The CDR3 runs to 12 residues. Here the CDR3 DNA reads TGCAGCGTTGAGAGACAGAACACTGAAGCTTTCTTT. It codes for CSVERQNTEAFF.

To note about this clone: Other nucleotide sequences in the sample specify the same CDR3. This chain connects TRBV7-9 to TRBJ1-1; D unresolved. The V end lost 3 bases, the J end lost 5 bases, and 10 bases lay between the germline ends. The CDR3 covers 13 residues. The V gene's germline CDR1 is SEHNR and CDR2 FQNEAQ (reference sequence). The CDR3 loop is CASSFSGRTEAFF. CDR3 bases: TGTGCCAGCAGCTTCTCGGGTAGGACTGAAGCTTTCTTT.

V and J are TRBV18 and TRBJ1-5, with TRBD1 matching 7 bases. This CDR3 comprises 14 residues. Germline V gene data show CDR1 as KGHSH and CDR2 as LQKENI. The trim removed 3 bases at V and 10 bases at J, leaving 9 bases unmatched. The CDR3 nucleotides read TGTGCCAGCTCACCGGGACAGCCCTTGGGACCCCAGCATTTT. Translating gives CASSPGQPLGPQHF. The full variable domain, with the rest looked up from reference TRBV18 and TRBJ1-5, is NAGVMQNPRHLVRRRGQEARLRCSPMKGHSHVYWYRQLPEEGLKFMVYLQKENIIDESGMPKERFSAEFPKEGPSILRIQQVVRGDSAAYFCASSPGQPLGPQHFGDGTRLSIL.

V is TRBV6-1 and J is TRBJ1-2; 9 nucleotides line up with TRBD1. This CDR3 has 15 residues. The germline gives CDR1 MNHNS, CDR2 SASEGT. V was pared by 1 base and J by 5 bases, with 5 bases of the junction left unmatched. CDR3 loop: CASSEVGTGLYGYTF. Written as DNA, the CDR3 is TGTGCCAGCAGTGAAGTTGGGACAGGGCTTTATGGCTACACCTTC.

The J gene is TRBJ2-1, the V gene TRBV20-1; no definite D call. The CDR3 is made up of 17 amino acids. The germline gives CDR1 DFQATT, CDR2 SNEGSKA (reference sequence). Trimming removed 3 bases at V and 1 base at J, with 19 bases between. The CDR3 loop reads CSASLPPRRVSYNEQFF. Here the CDR3 DNA reads TGCAGTGCTAGTCTTCCGCCGAGGCGCGTTTCCTACAATGAGCAGTTCTTC.

This clone was seen a single time. The chain is built from TRBV18 and TRBJ1-1; 7 nucleotides match TRBD1. This CDR3 has 16 amino acids. Germline values: CDR1 KGHSH, CDR2 LQKENI. The trim removed 6 bases at V and 1 base at J, leaving 11 bases unmatched. As DNA, the CDR3 is TGTGCCAGCTCTCGACAGGGACCCTTGGGGAACACTGAAGCTTTCTTT. This translates into CASSRQGPLGNTEAFF.

In its sample, this clone was seen a few times. This chain links TRBV4-1 with TRBJ2-7; 11 nucleotides line up with TRBD1. There are 14 residues in the CDR3. Looked up from germline, CDR1 is MGHRA and CDR2 is YSYEKL. V gave up 3 bases and J gave up 7 bases; unmatched junction bases: 5. The CDR3 region has the DNA TGCGCCAGCAGCCATGGACAGGGGGCCGGGGAGCAGTACTTC. Amino acids: CASSHGQGAGEQYF.

This rearrangement joins TRBV3-1 (or the pseudogene TRBV3-2) to TRBJ1-6; D gene ambiguous. Trimming left V 0 bases short and J 9 bases short, with 6 bases between. This CDR3 comprises 13 residues. In germline, CDR1 is LGHDT, CDR2 YNNKEL (reference sequence). CDR3 nucleotides: TGTGCCAGCAGCCAAGACTCTTCTTCACCCCTCCACTTT. Its protein is CASSQDSSSPLHF.

The gene calls are TRBV9 and TRBJ1-3; TRBD1 might be the D (5 bases). CDR3 length: 15 amino acids. The germline V and J ends were trimmed by 0 bases and 4 bases, with 11 bases remaining between them. Germline assignment: CDR1 SGDLS and CDR2 YYNGEE. CDR3 nucleotides: TGTGCCAGCAGCGTAGACCAGGGCCCCGGAAACACCATATATTTT. It codes for CASSVDQGPGNTIYF.

This clone has more than one count but fewer than ten. V usage is TRBV6-4 and J usage is TRBJ1-1; D is unclear. Per the germline V gene, CDR1 is MRHNA and CDR2 is SNTAGT. CDR3 length: 13 amino acids. Between the trimmed V and J ends, which lost 5 bases and 2 bases, there was a span of 9 bases. CDR3 sequence reads: CASSLRANTEAFF. DNA for the CDR3: TGTGCCAGCAGTTTACGAGCTAACACTGAAGCTTTCTTT.

The V call is TRBV7-2, the J call TRBJ2-1; 10 bases agree with TRBD2. The V and J ends lost 5 bases and 6 bases, in that order; junction bases with no gene match: 7. In germline, CDR1 is SGHTA, CDR2 FQGNSA. This CDR3 comprises 15 residues. The CDR3 sequence is CASSPSGRAVNEQFF. CDR3 coding DNA: TGTGCCAGCAGCCCCAGCGGGAGGGCCGTCAATGAGCAGTTCTTC.

The rearrangement links TRBV9 to TRBJ2-1; 9 positions match TRBD2. This CDR3 is 15 amino acids long. Germline CDR1 SGDLS, CDR2 YYNGEE. After removal of 0 bases from V and 3 bases from J, the junction contained 1 base not matched to a gene. CDR3 in DNA: TGTGCCAGCAGCGTAGCGACTAGCGGCTACAATGAGCAGTTCTTC. It encodes CASSVATSGYNEQFF.

The chain uses TRBV4-1 and TRBJ2-2, with 14 bases that match TRBD2. Germline loops: CDR1 MGHRA, CDR2 YSYEKL. The CDR3 contains 16 residues. V shed 5 bases and J 6 bases; nucleotides not matched to a gene: 5. CDR3 nucleotide sequence: TGCGCCAGCAGCGCGGGACTAGCGGGAGTATCCGGGGAGCTGTTTTTT. Protein sequence: CASSAGLAGVSGELFF.

V is TRBV10-3 and J is TRBJ2-1, with 10 positions matching TRBD2. There are 16 residues in the CDR3. J gave up 7 bases and V 0 bases, and 6 bases lay outside the gene matches. The germline V gene encodes CDR1 ENHRY and CDR2 SYGVKD. The CDR3 sequence: CAISESASGSGNEQFF. In DNA form, the CDR3 reads TGTGCCATCAGTGAGTCTGCTAGCGGGAGCGGGAATGAGCAGTTCTTC.

V usage is TRBV5-1 and J usage is TRBJ2-5; tentative D call: TRBD2 (5 bases). V was trimmed by 4 bases and J by 5 bases, leaving 18 bases between them. Per the germline V gene, CDR1 is SGHRS and CDR2 is YFSETQ. CDR3 length: 15 residues. The CDR3 nucleotides are TGCGCCAGCAGCAACACCGGGATAAATTGGGAGACCCAGTACTTC. It encodes CASSNTGINWETQYF.